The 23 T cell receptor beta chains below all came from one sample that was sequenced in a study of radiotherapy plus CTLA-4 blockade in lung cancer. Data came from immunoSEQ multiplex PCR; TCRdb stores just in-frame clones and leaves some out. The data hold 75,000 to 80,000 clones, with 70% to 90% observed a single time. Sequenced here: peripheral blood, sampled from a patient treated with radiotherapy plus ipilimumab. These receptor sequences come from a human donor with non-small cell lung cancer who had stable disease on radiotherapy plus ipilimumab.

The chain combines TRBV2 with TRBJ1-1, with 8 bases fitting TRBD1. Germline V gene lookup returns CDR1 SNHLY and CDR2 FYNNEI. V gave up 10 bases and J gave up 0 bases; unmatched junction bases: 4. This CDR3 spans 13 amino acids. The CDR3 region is CANRGTMNTEAFF. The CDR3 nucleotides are TGTGCCAACAGGGGGACCATGAACACTGAAGCTTTCTTT. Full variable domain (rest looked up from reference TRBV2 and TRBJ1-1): EPEVTQTPSHQVTQMGQEVILRCVPISNHLYFYWYRQILGQKVEFLVSFYNNEISEKSEIFDDQFSVERPDGSNFTLKIRSTKLEDSAMYFCANRGTMNTEAFFGQGTRLTVV.

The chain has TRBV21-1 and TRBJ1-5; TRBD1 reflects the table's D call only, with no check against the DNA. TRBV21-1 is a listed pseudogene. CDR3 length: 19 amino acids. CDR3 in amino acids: CASSKVRTGEGYSNQPQHF. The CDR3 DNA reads TGTGCCAGCAGCAAAGTCAGGACAGGGGAGGGCTATAGCAATCAGCCCCAGCATTTT.

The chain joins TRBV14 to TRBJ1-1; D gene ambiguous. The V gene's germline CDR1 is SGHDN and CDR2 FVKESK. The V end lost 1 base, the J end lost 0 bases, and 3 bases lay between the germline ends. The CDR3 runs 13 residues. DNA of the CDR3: TGTGCCAGCAGCCAAGCGGTGAACACTGAAGCTTTCTTT. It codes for CASSQAVNTEAFF. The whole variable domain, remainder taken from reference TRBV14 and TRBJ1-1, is EAGVTQFPSHSVIEKGQTVTLRCDPISGHDNLYWYRRVMGKEIKFLLHFVKESKQDESGMPNNRFLAERTGGTYSTLKVQPAELEDSGVYFCASSQAVNTEAFFGQGTRLTVV.

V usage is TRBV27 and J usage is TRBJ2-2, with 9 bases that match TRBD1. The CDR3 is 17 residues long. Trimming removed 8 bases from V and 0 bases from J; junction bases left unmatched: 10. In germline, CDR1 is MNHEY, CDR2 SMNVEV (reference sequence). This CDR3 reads CASSSYGTGTNTGELFF. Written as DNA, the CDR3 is TGTGCCAGCTCATCCTACGGGACAGGGACGAACACCGGGGAGCTGTTTTTT.

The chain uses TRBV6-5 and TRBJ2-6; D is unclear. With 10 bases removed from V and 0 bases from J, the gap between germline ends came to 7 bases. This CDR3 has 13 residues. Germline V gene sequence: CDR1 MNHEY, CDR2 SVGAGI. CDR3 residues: CATKLSGANVLTF. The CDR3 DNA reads TGTGCCACCAAACTCTCTGGGGCCAACGTCCTGACTTTC.

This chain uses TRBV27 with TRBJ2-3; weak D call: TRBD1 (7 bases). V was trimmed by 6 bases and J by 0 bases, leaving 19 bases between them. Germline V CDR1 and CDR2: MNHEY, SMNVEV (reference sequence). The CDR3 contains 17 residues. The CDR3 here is CASSRRGGGTSTDTQYF. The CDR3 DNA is TGTGCCAGCAGCCGTCGTGGAGGGGGCACTAGCACAGATACGCAGTATTTT.

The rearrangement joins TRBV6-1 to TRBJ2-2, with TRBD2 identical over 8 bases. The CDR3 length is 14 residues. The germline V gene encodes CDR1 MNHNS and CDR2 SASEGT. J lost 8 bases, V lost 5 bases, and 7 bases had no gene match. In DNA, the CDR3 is TGTGCCAGCAGTTTAGCGGGATTCGGTGGGGAGCTGTTTTTT. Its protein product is CASSLAGFGGELFF.

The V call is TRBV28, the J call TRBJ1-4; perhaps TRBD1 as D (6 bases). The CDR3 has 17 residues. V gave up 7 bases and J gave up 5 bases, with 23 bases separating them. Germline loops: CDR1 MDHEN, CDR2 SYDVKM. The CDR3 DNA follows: TGTGCCAGCAATGCAGGCCGGGGGCGGTTTTGGAATGAAAAACTGTTTTTT. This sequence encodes CASNAGRGRFWNEKLFF.

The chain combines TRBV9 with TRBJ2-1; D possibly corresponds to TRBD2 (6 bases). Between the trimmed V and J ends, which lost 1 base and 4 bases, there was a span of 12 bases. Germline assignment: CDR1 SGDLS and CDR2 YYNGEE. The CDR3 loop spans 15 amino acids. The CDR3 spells CASSVIAEPYNEQFF. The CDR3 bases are TGTGCCAGCAGCGTAATAGCGGAGCCGTACAATGAGCAGTTCTTC.

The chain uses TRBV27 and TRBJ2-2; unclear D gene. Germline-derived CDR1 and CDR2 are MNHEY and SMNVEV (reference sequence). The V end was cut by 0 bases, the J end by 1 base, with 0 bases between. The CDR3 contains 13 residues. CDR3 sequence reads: CASSLSNTGELFF. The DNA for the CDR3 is TGTGCCAGCAGTTTATCGAACACCGGGGAGCTGTTTTTT.

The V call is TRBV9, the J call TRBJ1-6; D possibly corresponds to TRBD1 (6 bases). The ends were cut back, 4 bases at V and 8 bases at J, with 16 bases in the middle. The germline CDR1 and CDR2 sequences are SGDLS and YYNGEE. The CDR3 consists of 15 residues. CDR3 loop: CASSQQGQGDSPLHF. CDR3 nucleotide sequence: TGTGCCAGCAGCCAACAGGGCCAAGGGGATTCACCCCTCCACTTT.

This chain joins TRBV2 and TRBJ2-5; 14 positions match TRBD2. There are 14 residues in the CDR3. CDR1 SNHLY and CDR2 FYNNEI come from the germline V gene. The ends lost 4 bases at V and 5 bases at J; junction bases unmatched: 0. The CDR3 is CASSGLAGGETQYF. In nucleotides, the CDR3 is TGTGCCAGCAGTGGACTAGCGGGGGGGGAGACCCAGTACTTC.

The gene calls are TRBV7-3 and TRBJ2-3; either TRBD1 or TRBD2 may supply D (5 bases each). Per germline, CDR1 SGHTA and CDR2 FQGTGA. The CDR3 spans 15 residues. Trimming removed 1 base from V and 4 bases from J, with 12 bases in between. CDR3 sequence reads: CASSLSGQGSDTQYF. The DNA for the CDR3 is TGTGCCAGCAGCTTAAGCGGGCAGGGATCAGATACGCAGTATTTT.

This chain's CDR3 is CASSVGDRGQPQHF. The CDR3 DNA follows: TGTGCCAGCAGCGTAGGGGACAGGGGTCAGCCCCAGCATTTT. The gene calls are TRBV9 and TRBJ1-5; 10 bases line up with TRBD1. The length of the CDR3 is 14 residues. The germline CDR1 and CDR2 sequences are SGDLS and YYNGEE. The J segment lost 6 bases and the V segment lost 0 bases, leaving 0 bases of the junction unmatched.

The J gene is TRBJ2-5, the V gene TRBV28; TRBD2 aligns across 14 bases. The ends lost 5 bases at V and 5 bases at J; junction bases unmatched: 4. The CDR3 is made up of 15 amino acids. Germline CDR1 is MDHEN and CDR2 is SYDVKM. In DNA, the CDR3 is TGTGCCAGCAGTATGACTAGCGGGGGGGTGGAGACCCAGTACTTC. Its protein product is CASSMTSGGVETQYF.

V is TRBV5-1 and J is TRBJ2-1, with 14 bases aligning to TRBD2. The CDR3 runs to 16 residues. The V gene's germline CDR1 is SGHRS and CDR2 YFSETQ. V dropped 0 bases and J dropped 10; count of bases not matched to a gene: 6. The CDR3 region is CASSLGRGLAGDEQFF. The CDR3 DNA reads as TGCGCCAGCAGCTTGGGCCGGGGACTAGCGGGAGACGAGCAGTTCTTC.

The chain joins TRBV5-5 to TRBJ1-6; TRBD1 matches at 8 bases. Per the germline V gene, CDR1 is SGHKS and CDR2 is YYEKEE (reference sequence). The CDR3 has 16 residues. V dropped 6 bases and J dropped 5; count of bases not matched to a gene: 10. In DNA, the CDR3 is TGTGCCAGCAAAGGACAGGGCCCTGCCAATAATTCACCCCTCCACTTT. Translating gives CASKGQGPANNSPLHF.

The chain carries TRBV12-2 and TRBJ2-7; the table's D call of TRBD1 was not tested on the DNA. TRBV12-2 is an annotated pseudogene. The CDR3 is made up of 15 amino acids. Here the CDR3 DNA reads TGTGCAAGTCGCCAAGCCGGGACAGGGTGCCACGAGCAGTACTTC. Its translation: CASRQAGTGCHEQYF.

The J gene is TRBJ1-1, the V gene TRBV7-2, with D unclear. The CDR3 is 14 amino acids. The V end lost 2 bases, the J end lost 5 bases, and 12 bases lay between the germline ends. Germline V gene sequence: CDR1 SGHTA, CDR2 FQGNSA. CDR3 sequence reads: CASSLKVGGTEAFF. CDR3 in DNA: TGTGCCAGCAGCTTAAAAGTAGGAGGGACTGAAGCTTTCTTT.

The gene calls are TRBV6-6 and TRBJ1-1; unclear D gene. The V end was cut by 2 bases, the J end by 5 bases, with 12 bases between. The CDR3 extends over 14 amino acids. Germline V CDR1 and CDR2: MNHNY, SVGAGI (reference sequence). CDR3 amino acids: CASSYEGMRTEAFF. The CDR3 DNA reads TGTGCCAGCAGTTACGAGGGTATGAGGACTGAAGCTTTCTTT.

In nucleotides, the CDR3 is TGTGCCACCTCCTCAGAGGACCCGGCTCTCTTGGATACGCAGTATTTT. Translated: CATSSEDPALLDTQYF. The V call is TRBV6-6, the J call TRBJ2-3; D is undetermined. The V gene's germline CDR1 is MNHNY and CDR2 SVGAGI (reference sequence). The CDR3 extends over 16 amino acids. Trimming removed 10 bases from V and 6 bases from J, with 26 bases in between.

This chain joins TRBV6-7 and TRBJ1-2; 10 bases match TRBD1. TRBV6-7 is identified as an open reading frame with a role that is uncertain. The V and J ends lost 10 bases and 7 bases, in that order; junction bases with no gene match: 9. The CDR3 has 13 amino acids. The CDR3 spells CATTGTGAFGYTF. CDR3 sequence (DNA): TGTGCCACCACCGGGACAGGGGCTTTTGGCTACACCTTC.

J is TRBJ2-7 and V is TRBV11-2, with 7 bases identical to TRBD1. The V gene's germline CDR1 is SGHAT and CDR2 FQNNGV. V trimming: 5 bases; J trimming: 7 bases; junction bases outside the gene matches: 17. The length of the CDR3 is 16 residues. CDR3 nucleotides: TGTGCCAGCAGCGCCCGACAGGGACCCCCGGGGTGGGAGCAGTACTTC. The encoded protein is CASSARQGPPGWEQYF.